A single sample gave rise to the 25 T cell receptor beta chains below, sequenced in a study of T cells in tumors after PD-1 blockade. Sequencing was performed with immunoSEQ multiplex PCR; in TCRdb, only in-frame clones are kept and a portion is missing. The sample records tens of thousands of clones, around three quarters being singletons. The sample in question was PBMCs, obtained before anti-PD-1 treatment. Receptors were obtained from a human donor with basal cell carcinoma.

The chain uses TRBV4-1 and TRBJ2-2; TRBD1 aligns across 10 bases. V shed 5 bases, J shed 0 bases, and the junction held 0 bases outside the gene matches. The CDR3 runs to 15 residues. Germline CDR1 reads MGHRA; CDR2 reads YSYEKL. CDR3 in DNA: TGCGCCAGCAGCGGGACAGGGGCGAACACCGGGGAGCTGTTTTTT. Translation: CASSGTGANTGELFF.

The chain employs TRBV5-4 and TRBJ1-2, with TRBD1 as a possible D gene (6 bases). The V and J ends lost 7 bases and 3 bases respectively, with 16 bases between them. From germline, CDR1 is SGHNT and CDR2 YYREEE (reference sequence). The CDR3 runs 14 residues. This CDR3 is CASSAQGRDYGYTF. DNA for the CDR3: TGTGCCAGCTCTGCACAGGGAAGAGACTATGGCTACACCTTC.

The chain is built from TRBV6-1 and TRBJ2-7; 9 positions agree with TRBD2. J was trimmed by 0 bases and V by 2 bases; bases with no gene match: 2. Germline assignment: CDR1 MNHNS and CDR2 SASEGT. This CDR3 comprises 15 residues. The CDR3 DNA reads TGTGCCAGCAGTGAACGACTAGCGGCCTCCTACGAGCAGTACTTC. It codes for CASSERLAASYEQYF.

The chain has TRBV5-6 and TRBJ1-3; D call uncertain. V shed 3 bases and J shed 8 bases, with 6 bases lying between them. Germline lookup yields CDR1 SGHDT and CDR2 YYEEEE. The CDR3 runs to 11 residues. The CDR3 here is CASSWGDTIYF. CDR3 DNA: TGTGCCAGCAGCTGGGGAGACACCATATATTTT. Based on the CDR3 plus reference TRBV5-6 and TRBJ1-3, the full variable domain is DAGVTQSPTHLIKTRGQQVTLRCSPKSGHDTVSWYQQALGQGPQFIFQYYEEEERQRGNFPDRFSGHQFPNYSSELNVNALLLGDSALYLCASSWGDTIYFGEGSWLTVV.

V gene TRBV5-5 combines with J gene TRBJ1-4; D uncertain. Germline V CDR1 and CDR2: SGHKS, YYEKEE (reference sequence). Trimming took 5 bases from V and 0 from J, leaving 11 bases between them. CDR3 length equals 15 residues. CDR3 nucleotides: TGTGCCAGCAGTCGGAATACACCAACTAATGAAAAACTGTTTTTT. Translating it yields CASSRNTPTNEKLFF. The complete variable domain, with remaining parts taken from reference TRBV5-5 and TRBJ1-4, reads DAGVTQSPTHLIKTRGQQVTLRCSPISGHKSVSWYQQVLGQGPQFIFQYYEKEERGRGNFPDRFSARQFPNYSSELNVNALLLGDSALYLCASSRNTPTNEKLFFGSGTQLSVL.

This sequence joins TRBV19 and TRBJ2-5; 8 nucleotides match TRBD1. This CDR3 comprises 16 residues. Germline trimming cut 7 bases from V and 5 bases from J; bases unmatched to any gene: 15. Germline lookup yields CDR1 LNHDA and CDR2 SQIVND (reference sequence). CDR3 DNA: TGTGCCAGTAAACCACTTCACAGGGGGACGGGGGAGACCCAGTACTTC. Translated: CASKPLHRGTGETQYF.

The chain joins TRBV7-9 to TRBJ1-1; unclear D gene. The V end was cut by 5 bases, the J end by 8 bases, with 12 bases between. The CDR3 spans 12 residues. Germline CDR1 is SEHNR and CDR2 is FQNEAQ (reference sequence). This CDR3 reads CASSPRKGEAFF. CDR3 DNA: TGTGCCAGCAGCCCCCGGAAAGGGGAAGCTTTCTTT. Filled out from reference TRBV7-9 and TRBJ1-1, the complete variable domain reads DTGVSQNPRHKITKRGQNVTFRCDPISEHNRLYWYRQTLGQGPEFLTYFQNEAQLEKSRLLSDRFSAERPKGSFSTLEIQRTEQGDSAMYLCASSPRKGEAFFGQGTRLTVV.

The gene calls are TRBV7-3 and TRBJ2-3; D is possibly TRBD2 (6 bases). Germline lookup yields CDR1 SGHTA and CDR2 FQGTGA. V was pared by 5 bases and J by 4 bases, with 13 bases between. The CDR3 length is 14 residues. DNA for the CDR3: TGTGCCAGCAGCAAGCTCTCGGGGGCAGATACGCAGTATTTT. Translating gives CASSKLSGADTQYF.

This clone was found once. V and J are TRBV3-1 (or the pseudogene TRBV3-2) and TRBJ1-3; no clear D. Trimming cost V 0 bases and J 3 bases, with 9 bases left between them. Germline CDR1 LGHDT, CDR2 YNNKEL (reference sequence). The length of the CDR3 is 15 residues. CDR3 region: CASSQDHNRGNTIYF. DNA of the CDR3: TGTGCCAGCAGCCAAGACCACAACCGTGGAAACACCATATATTTT.

In this sample, this clone turned up a few times. The genes are TRBV7-8 and TRBJ2-2; 10 positions agree with TRBD2. The CDR3 loop spans 17 amino acids. The germline gives CDR1 SGHVS, CDR2 FQNEAQ. V lost 2 bases to trimming and J lost 4 bases; unmatched junction nucleotides: 7. The CDR3: CASSLFPGLALTGELFF. CDR3 nucleotide sequence: TGTGCCAGCAGCTTATTTCCGGGACTAGCGCTCACCGGGGAGCTGTTTTTT.

The J gene is TRBJ2-5, the V gene TRBV6-5, with D uncertain. With 6 bases removed from V and 5 bases from J, the gap between germline ends came to 13 bases. Germline CDR1 and CDR2: MNHEY and SVGAGI. The CDR3 is 13 residues long. The CDR3 spells CASSPRRGETQYF. The CDR3 DNA follows: TGTGCCAGCAGCCCGAGGCGTGGGGAGACCCAGTACTTC.

This rearrangement joins TRBV7-8 to TRBJ2-5, with D perhaps TRBD1 (6 bases). This CDR3 comprises 19 residues. Trimming left V 1 base short and J 6 bases short, with 27 bases between. Germline V lookup: CDR1 SGHVS, CDR2 FQNEAQ. CDR3 sequence (DNA): TGTGCCAGCAGCTTAGTGTGGGTCCGCTTGGACAGTTTGCTTAAGACCCAGTACTTC. This sequence encodes CASSLVWVRLDSLLKTQYF.

The chain carries TRBV4-1 and TRBJ2-1; 8 bases map to TRBD2. V shed 1 base, J shed 2 bases, and the junction held 4 bases outside the gene matches. The CDR3 sequence is 16 residues long. Germline values: CDR1 MGHRA, CDR2 YSYEKL. As DNA, the CDR3 is TGCGCCAGCAGCCAAGTTTTGCGGGGGGCCTACAATGAGCAGTTCTTC. It yields the protein CASSQVLRGAYNEQFF.

This chain joins TRBV29-1 and TRBJ1-1; no clear D. Germline lookup yields CDR1 SQVTM and CDR2 ANQGSEA. There are 13 residues in the CDR3. V was pared by 4 bases and J by 10 bases, with 19 bases between. As DNA, the CDR3 is TGCAGCGTTGGTGGCGGCTTAAACGCCGGAGCTTTCTTT. Amino acids: CSVGGGLNAGAFF.

The CDR3 sequence: CAWGRGHGKNIQYF. CDR3 nucleotide sequence: TGTGCCTGGGGTAGGGGACACGGAAAAAACATTCAGTACTTC. This chain joins TRBV30 and TRBJ2-4; weak D call: TRBD1 (6 bases). Deletions cut 5 bases from V and 4 bases from J, with 15 bases between. Germline lookup yields CDR1 GTSNPN and CDR2 SVGIG (reference sequence). The CDR3 extends over 14 amino acids. Full variable domain (rest looked up from reference TRBV30 and TRBJ2-4): SQTIHQWPATLVQPVGSPLSLECTVEGTSNPNLYWYRQAAGRGLQLLFYSVGIGQISSEVPQNLSASRPQDRQFILSSKKLLLSDSGFYLCAWGRGHGKNIQYFGAGTRLSVL.

The chain carries TRBV5-4 and TRBJ2-7; TRBD2 agrees at 8 bases. In germline, CDR1 is SGHNT, CDR2 YYREEE (reference sequence). The trim removed 3 bases at V and 2 bases at J, leaving 7 bases unmatched. The CDR3 spans 15 residues. In DNA form, the CDR3 reads TGTGCCAGCAGCTCCACGGGACTAGTTCCCTACGAGCAGTACTTC. This sequence encodes CASSSTGLVPYEQYF.

The rearrangement links TRBV5-1 to TRBJ2-3; 7 positions agree with TRBD2. Germline CDR1 SGHRS, CDR2 YFSETQ. With 0 bases clipped from V and 5 bases from J, the junction kept 3 bases outside the gene matches. This CDR3 has 14 residues. The CDR3 loop is CASSLGLAGDTQYF. The CDR3, as DNA: TGCGCCAGCAGCTTGGGACTAGCAGGAGATACGCAGTATTTT.

The CDR3 region is CATSGRDGHQPQHF. The CDR3 DNA follows: TGTGCCACCAGCGGCCGGGACGGCCATCAGCCCCAGCATTTT. The chain uses TRBV15 and TRBJ1-5, with D possibly being TRBD1 (5 bases). Germline CDR1 LNHNV, CDR2 YYDKDF (reference sequence). There are 14 residues in the CDR3. V lost 5 bases to trimming and J lost 5 bases, with 13 bases between them.

In regard to this clone: Other nucleotide sequences in the sample specify the same CDR3. The chain uses TRBV5-6 and TRBJ1-1, with a weak D call TRBD1 (6 bases). Looked up from germline, CDR1 is SGHDT and CDR2 is YYEEEE. V lost 0 bases, J lost 4 bases, and 7 bases lay in between. The CDR3 consists of 13 residues. For the CDR3, the DNA is TGTGCCAGCAGCTTGGTACAGGGCACTGAAGCTTTCTTT. Amino acids: CASSLVQGTEAFF. Looking up the rest from reference TRBV5-6 and TRBJ1-1 gives the full variable domain: DAGVTQSPTHLIKTRGQQVTLRCSPKSGHDTVSWYQQALGQGPQFIFQYYEEEERQRGNFPDRFSGHQFPNYSSELNVNALLLGDSALYLCASSLVQGTEAFFGQGTRLTVV.

The chain couples TRBV12-3 or TRBV12-4 to TRBJ1-6, with D possibly matching TRBD1 (5 bases). Trimming cost V 6 bases and J 10 bases, with 10 bases left between them. This CDR3 has 12 amino acids. The CDR3 loop is CASSPWGSPLHF. CDR3 bases: TGTGCCAGCAGCCCTTGGGGGTCACCCCTCCACTTT.

This rearrangement joins TRBV15 to TRBJ1-2; D possibly corresponds to TRBD1 (6 bases). Trimming cost V 1 base and J 8 bases, with 20 bases left between them. The germline gives CDR1 LNHNV, CDR2 YYDKDF (reference sequence). The CDR3 covers 16 residues. The CDR3 protein is CATSRGLQGGRRGYTF. As DNA, the CDR3 is TGTGCCACCAGCAGAGGGTTACAGGGTGGAAGGCGAGGCTACACCTTC.

This rearrangement joins TRBV30 to TRBJ1-2; 7 nucleotides align to TRBD1. The CDR3 length is 13 residues. V lost 4 bases and J lost 3; bases outside the gene matches: 5. The germline V gene encodes CDR1 GTSNPN and CDR2 SVGIG (reference sequence). CDR3 DNA sequence: TGTGCCTGGAACGGACAGGCGGACTATGGCTACACCTTC. Translation: CAWNGQADYGYTF.

This clone was counted once. V gene TRBV6-2 or TRBV6-3 combines with J gene TRBJ1-3; D uncertain. The ends were cut back, 0 bases at V and 0 bases at J, with 18 bases in the middle. CDR1 and CDR2 (germline): MNHEY, SVGEGT. CDR3 length equals 19 residues. The CDR3, as DNA: TGTGCCAGCAGTTACTCGTGGGGAAAAGACTCTCTCTCTGGAAACACCATATATTTT. This gives the protein CASSYSWGKDSLSGNTIYF.

The V and J genes are TRBV6-5 and TRBJ1-2; TRBD1 aligns across 7 bases. CDR3 length: 15 residues. Germline V gene data show CDR1 as MNHEY and CDR2 as SVGAGI. The V segment lost 5 bases and the J segment 0 bases; nucleotides outside the gene matches: 6. The DNA of the CDR3 is TGTGCCAGCAGTCCAGACAGGGTTACTAACTATGGCTACACCTTC. Its translation is CASSPDRVTNYGYTF.

This chain connects TRBV13 to TRBJ2-7; a weak D match, TRBD2 (6 bases). Germline values: CDR1 PRHDT, CDR2 FYEKMQ (reference sequence). This CDR3 contains 15 residues. The germline V and J ends were trimmed by 5 bases and 3 bases, with 17 bases remaining between them. The DNA of the CDR3 is TGTGCCAGCAGCACCCGACTAGTGTTGGGCTACGAGCAGTACTTC. Translated: CASSTRLVLGYEQYF.